This entry describes one T cell receptor beta chain. No antigen is known for it. The sorted conventional CD4+ T cells were CD25-low and CD127-high, with genomic DNA sequenced. These data belong to a study of regulatory and conventional T cells in RAG deficiency. Points from the study as a whole: Patient subsets had shorter CDR3s; Omenn Treg-Tconv overlap exceeded 80%. Sorted Omenn CD25-high CD127-low cells may not be bona fide Tregs. Shannon entropy fell and Simpson indices rose in RAG-deficient patients.

Only in-frame clones appear in the TCRdb table, and some are missing; sequencing was by immunoSEQ multiplex PCR. This table has about 50,000 clones, 90% appearing once. CDR3 size: 15 residues. CDR1 is SGDLS, CDR2 YYNGEE, per germline. The junction had 2 bases not matched to a gene; V was cut back by 3 bases and J by 4 bases. This sample was shared with a second study, whose subject was regulatory T cells. As that study records: The PCR used 52 TRBV and 13 TRBJ primers.

The chain joins TRBV9 to TRBJ1-6; TRBD1 aligns across 9 bases. The TCR was taken from a human donor in good health. The sequenced sample consisted of CD4+ effector T cells sorted from blood. CDR3 in amino acids: CASSAGQGYNSPLHF. The DNA for the CDR3 is TGTGCCAGCAGCGCCGGACAGGGGTATAATTCACCCCTCCACTTT.